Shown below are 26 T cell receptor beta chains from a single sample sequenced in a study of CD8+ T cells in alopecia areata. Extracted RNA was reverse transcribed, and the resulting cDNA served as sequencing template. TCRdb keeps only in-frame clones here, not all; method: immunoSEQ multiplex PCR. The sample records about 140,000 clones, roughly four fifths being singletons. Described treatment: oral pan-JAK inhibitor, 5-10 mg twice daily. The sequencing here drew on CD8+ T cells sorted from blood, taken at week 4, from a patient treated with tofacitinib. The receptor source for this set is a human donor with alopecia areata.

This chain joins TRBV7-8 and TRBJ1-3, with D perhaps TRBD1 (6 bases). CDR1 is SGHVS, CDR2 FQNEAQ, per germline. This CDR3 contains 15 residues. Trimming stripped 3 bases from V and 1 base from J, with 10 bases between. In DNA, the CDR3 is TGTGCCAGCAGCTTGTGGGGGGCTTCTGGAAACACCATATATTTT. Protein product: CASSLWGASGNTIYF. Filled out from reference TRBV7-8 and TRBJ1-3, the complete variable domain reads GAGVSQSPRYKVAKRGQDVALRCDPISGHVSLFWYQQALGQGPEFLTYFQNEAQLDKSGLPSDRFFAERPEGSVSTLKIQRTQQEDSAVYLCASSLWGASGNTIYFGEGSWLTVV.

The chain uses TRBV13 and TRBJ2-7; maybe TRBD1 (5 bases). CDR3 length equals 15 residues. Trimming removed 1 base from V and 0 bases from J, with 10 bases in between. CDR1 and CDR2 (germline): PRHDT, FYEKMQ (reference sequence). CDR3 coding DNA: TGTGCCAGCAGCTTAGTCGGTAGGGGCTCCTACGAGCAGTACTTC. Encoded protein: CASSLVGRGSYEQYF.

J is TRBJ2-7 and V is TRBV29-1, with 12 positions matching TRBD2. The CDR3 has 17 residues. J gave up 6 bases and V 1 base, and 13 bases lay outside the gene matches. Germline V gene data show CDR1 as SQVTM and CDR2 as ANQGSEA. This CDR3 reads CSVEGQLAGGTRGEQYF. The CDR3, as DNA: TGCAGCGTTGAAGGTCAACTAGCGGGGGGAACCCGGGGCGAGCAGTACTTC.

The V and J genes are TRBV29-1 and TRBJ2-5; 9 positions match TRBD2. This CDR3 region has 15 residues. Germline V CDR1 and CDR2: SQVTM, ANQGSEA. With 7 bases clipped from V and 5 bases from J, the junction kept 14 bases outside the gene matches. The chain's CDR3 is CSANGVAGDRETQYF. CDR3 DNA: TGCAGCGCCAACGGCGTAGCGGGGGATAGGGAGACCCAGTACTTC.

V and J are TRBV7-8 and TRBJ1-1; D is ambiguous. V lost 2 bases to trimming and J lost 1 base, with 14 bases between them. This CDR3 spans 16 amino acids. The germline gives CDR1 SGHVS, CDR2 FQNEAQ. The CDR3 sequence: CASSLFTGERNTEAFF. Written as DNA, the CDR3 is TGTGCCAGCAGCTTATTCACGGGAGAGCGGAACACTGAAGCTTTCTTT.

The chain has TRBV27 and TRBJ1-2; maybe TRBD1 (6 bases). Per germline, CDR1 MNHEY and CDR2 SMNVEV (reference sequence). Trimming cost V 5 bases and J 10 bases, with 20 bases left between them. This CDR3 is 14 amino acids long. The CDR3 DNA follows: TGTGCCAGCAGTCCCGGTACAGGGTTGAGTGTCTACACCTTC. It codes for CASSPGTGLSVYTF.

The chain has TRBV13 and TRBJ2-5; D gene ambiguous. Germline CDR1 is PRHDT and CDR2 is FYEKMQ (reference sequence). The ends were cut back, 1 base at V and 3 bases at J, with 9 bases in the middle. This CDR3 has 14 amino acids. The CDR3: CASSLVANKETQYF. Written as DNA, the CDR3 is TGTGCCAGCAGCTTAGTGGCTAACAAAGAGACCCAGTACTTC.

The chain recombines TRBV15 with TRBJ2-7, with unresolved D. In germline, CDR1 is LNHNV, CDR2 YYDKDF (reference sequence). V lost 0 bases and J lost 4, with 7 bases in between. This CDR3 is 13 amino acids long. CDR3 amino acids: CATSRDERYEQYF. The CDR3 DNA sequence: TGTGCCACCAGCAGAGATGAGAGATACGAGCAGTACTTC. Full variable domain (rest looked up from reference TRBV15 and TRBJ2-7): DAMVIQNPRYQVTQFGKPVTLSCSQTLNHNVMYWYQQKSSQAPKLLFHYYDKDFNNEADTPDNFQSRRPNTSFCFLDIRSPGLGDTAMYLCATSRDERYEQYFGPGTRLTVT.

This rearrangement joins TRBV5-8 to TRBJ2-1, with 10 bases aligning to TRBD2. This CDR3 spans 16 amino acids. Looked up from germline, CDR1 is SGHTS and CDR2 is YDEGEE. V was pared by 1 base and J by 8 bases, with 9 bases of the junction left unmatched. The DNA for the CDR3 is TGTGCCAGCAGCTTGCTTATAAGCGGGGGGGCAGATGAGCAGTTCTTC. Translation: CASSLLISGGADEQFF.

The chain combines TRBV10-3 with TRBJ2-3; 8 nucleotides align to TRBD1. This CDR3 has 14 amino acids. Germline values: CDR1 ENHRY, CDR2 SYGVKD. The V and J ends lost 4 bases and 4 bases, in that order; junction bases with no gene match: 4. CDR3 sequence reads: CAISVQGASDTQYF. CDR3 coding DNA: TGTGCCATCAGTGTGCAGGGGGCATCAGATACGCAGTATTTT.

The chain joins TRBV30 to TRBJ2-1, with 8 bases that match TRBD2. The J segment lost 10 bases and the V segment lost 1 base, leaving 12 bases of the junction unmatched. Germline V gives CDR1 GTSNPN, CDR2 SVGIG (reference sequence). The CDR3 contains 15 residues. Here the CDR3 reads CAWSASAGGALEQFF. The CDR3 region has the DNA TGTGCCTGGAGTGCTAGTGCCGGGGGGGCTTTAGAGCAGTTCTTC. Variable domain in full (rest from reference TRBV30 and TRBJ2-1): SQTIHQWPATLVQPVGSPLSLECTVEGTSNPNLYWYRQAAGRGLQLLFYSVGIGQISSEVPQNLSASRPQDRQFILSSKKLLLSDSGFYLCAWSASAGGALEQFFGPGTRLTVL.

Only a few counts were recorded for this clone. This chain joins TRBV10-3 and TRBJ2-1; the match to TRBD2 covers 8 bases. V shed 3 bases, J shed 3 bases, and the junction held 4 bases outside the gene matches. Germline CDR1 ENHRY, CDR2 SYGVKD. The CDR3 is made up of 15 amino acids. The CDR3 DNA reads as TGTGCCATCAGTGATGCGGGGGGCAACTACAATGAGCAGTTCTTC. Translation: CAISDAGGNYNEQFF.

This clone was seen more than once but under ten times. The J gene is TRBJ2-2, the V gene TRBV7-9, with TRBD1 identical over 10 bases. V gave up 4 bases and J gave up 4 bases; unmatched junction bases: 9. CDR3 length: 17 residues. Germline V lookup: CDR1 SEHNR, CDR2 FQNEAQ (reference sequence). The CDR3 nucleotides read TGTGCCAGCAGCTCCACCAGACAGGGGGCGGTCACCGGGGAGCTGTTTTTT. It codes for CASSSTRQGAVTGELFF.

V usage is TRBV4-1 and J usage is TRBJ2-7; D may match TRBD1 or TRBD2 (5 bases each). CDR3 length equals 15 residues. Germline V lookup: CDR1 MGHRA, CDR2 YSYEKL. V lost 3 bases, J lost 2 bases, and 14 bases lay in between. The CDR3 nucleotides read TGCGCCAGCAGCCAGACCCGGGACCCAACCTACGAGCAGTACTTC. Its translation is CASSQTRDPTYEQYF.

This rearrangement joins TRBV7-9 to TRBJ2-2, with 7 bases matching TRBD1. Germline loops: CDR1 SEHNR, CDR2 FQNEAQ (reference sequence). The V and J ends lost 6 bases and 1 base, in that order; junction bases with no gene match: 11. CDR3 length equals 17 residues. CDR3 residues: CASSRDSLSLNTGELFF. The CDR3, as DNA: TGTGCCAGCAGTCGGGACAGCCTATCGCTGAACACCGGGGAGCTGTTTTTT.

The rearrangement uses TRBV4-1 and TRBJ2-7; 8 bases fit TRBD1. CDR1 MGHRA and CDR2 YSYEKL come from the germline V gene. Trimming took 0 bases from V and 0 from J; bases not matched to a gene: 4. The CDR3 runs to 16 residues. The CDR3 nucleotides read TGCGCCAGCAGCCAAGATACAGGGGGAGGCTCCTACGAGCAGTACTTC. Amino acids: CASSQDTGGGSYEQYF.

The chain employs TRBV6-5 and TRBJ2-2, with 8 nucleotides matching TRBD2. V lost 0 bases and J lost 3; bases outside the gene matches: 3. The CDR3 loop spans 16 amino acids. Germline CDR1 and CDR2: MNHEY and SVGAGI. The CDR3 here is CASSYSSGGDTGELFF. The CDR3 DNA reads TGTGCCAGCAGTTACTCAAGCGGGGGTGACACCGGGGAGCTGTTTTTT.

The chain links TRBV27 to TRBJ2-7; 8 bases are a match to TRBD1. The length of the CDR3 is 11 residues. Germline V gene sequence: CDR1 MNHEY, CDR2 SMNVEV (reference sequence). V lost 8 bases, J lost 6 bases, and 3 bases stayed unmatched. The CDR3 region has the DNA TGTGCCAGCGGGACAGGAGCCGAGCAGTACTTC. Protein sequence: CASGTGAEQYF.

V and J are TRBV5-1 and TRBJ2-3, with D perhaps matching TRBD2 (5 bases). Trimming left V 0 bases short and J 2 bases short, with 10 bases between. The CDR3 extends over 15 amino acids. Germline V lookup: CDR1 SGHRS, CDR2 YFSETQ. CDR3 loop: CASSLERGNTDTQYF. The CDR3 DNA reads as TGCGCCAGCAGCTTGGAACGGGGAAACACAGATACGCAGTATTTT. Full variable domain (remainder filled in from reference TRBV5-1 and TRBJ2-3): KAGVTQTPRYLIKTRGQQVTLSCSPISGHRSVSWYQQTPGQGLQFLFEYFSETQRNKGNFPGRFSGRQFSNSRSEMNVSTLELGDSALYLCASSLERGNTDTQYFGPGTRLTVL.

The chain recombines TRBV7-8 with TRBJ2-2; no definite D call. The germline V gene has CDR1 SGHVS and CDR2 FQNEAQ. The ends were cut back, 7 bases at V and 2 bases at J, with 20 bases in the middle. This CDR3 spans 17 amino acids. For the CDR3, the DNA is TGTGCCAGCACTCAAAAACCCACGATCGGAAACACCGGGGAGCTGTTTTTT. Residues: CASTQKPTIGNTGELFF.

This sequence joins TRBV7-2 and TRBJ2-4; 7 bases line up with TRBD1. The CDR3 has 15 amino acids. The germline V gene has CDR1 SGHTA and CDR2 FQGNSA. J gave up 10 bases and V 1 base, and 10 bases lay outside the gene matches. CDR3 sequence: CASSLEGGPTSIQYF. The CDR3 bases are TGTGCCAGCAGCTTAGAAGGGGGCCCGACGAGTATTCAGTACTTC.

Written as DNA, the CDR3 is TGTGCCATCAGTGAGTCTGAGGGTGACGGCTACACCTTC. It encodes CAISESEGDGYTF. The V gene is TRBV10-3, the J gene TRBJ1-2, with D hard to call. The CDR3 totals 13 residues. V was shortened by 0 bases and J by 8 bases, with 10 bases between the two germline ends. Germline CDR1 ENHRY, CDR2 SYGVKD.

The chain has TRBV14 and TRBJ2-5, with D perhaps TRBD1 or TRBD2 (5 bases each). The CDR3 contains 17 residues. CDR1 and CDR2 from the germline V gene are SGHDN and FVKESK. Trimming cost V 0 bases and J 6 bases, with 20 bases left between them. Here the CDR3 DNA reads TGTGCCAGCAGCCAAGAGTTTCGGGGCCCCGAGGGAAAGACCCAGTACTTC. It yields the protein CASSQEFRGPEGKTQYF.

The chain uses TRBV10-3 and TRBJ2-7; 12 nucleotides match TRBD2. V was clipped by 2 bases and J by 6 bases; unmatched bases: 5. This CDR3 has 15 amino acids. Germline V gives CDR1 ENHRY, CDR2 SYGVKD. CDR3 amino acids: CAISEPTSGGSEQYF. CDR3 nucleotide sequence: TGTGCCATCAGTGAGCCGACTAGCGGGGGATCCGAGCAGTACTTC.

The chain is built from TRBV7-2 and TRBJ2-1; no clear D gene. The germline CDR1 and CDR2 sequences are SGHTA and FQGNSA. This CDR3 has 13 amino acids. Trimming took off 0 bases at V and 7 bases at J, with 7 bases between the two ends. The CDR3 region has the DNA TGTGCCAGCAGCTTAGCGCTTGAGAATGAGCAGTTCTTC. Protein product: CASSLALENEQFF.

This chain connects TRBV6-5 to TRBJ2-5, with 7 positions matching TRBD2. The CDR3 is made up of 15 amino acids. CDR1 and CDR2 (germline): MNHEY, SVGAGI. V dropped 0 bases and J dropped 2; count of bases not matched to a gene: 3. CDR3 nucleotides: TGTGCCAGCAGTTACTCGGTAGCGGGTCAAGAGACCCAGTACTTC. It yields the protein CASSYSVAGQETQYF.